This is a list of T cell receptor beta chains from one sample in a study of blood T cell repertoires in COVID-19. The protocol was immunoSEQ multiplex PCR, while the TCRdb copy is restricted to in-frame clones and leaves out a portion. The sample records 60,000 or so clones, 85% to 90% being singletons. Input material: peripheral blood. The receptors stem from a human donor with active COVID-19. The donor label of this sample is uncertain. Both conserved end residues are part of each CDR3. A D gene is named only where the DNA matches it firmly. Some rows mark clone size as missing; the rest say once, few, many or name a class of expanded clone.

CASGLVGVTEAFF | TGTGCTAGTGGTTTGGTCGGGGTGACCGAAGCTTTCTTT | TRBJ1-1 | NA | TRBV12-5 | NA
CASSQEGLNTLDGYTF | TGTGCCAGCAGCCAAGAGGGCCTGAATACTTTGGATGGCTACACCTTC | TRBJ1-2 | NA | TRBV3-1/TRBV3-2 | NA
CASSFSPTGELFF | TGTGCCAGCAGCTTTAGCCCCACCGGGGAGCTGTTTTTT | TRBJ2-2 | NA | TRBV7-2 | NA
CASSLDSGSFTEAFF | TGTGCCAGCAGCTTAGATTCAGGATCGTTCACTGAAGCTTTCTTT | TRBJ1-1 | NA | TRBV11-3 | NA
CASRHRRDRYDEQYF | TGTGCCAGCAGGCACCGCCGGGACAGGTACGACGAGCAGTACTTC | TRBJ2-7 | TRBD1 | TRBV27 | once
CASRAPQSSNTGELFF | TGTGCCAGCAGGGCCCCACAGAGTTCGAACACCGGGGAGCTGTTTTTT | TRBJ2-2 | NA | TRBV28 | NA
CASSEGKTGVNEEQYF | TGTGCCAGCAGTGAGGGGAAGACAGGGGTGAACGAGGAGCAGTACTTC | TRBJ2-7 | TRBD1 | TRBV2 | NA
CASSASANTGELFF | TGTGCCAGCAGTGCGAGCGCGAACACCGGGGAGCTGTTTTTT | TRBJ2-2 | NA | TRBV6-4 | NA
CASSRGPYEQYF | TGTGCCAGCAGCCGGGGTCCCTACGAGCAGTACTTC | TRBJ2-7 | NA | TRBV12-3/TRBV12-4 | NA
CASSRRQGAGEQYF | TGTGCCAGCAGCCGCAGACAGGGGGCAGGGGAGCAGTACTTC | TRBJ2-7 | TRBD1 | TRBV11-2 | NA
CASSVTGVNYNEQFF | TGTGCCAGCAGCGTAACGGGAGTTAACTACAATGAGCAGTTCTTC | TRBJ2-1 | NA | TRBV9 | NA
CASSLPARDNHGGYTF | TGTGCCAGCAGCTTACCTGCCCGGGACAATCACGGGGGCTACACCTTC | TRBJ1-2 | NA | TRBV5-4 | NA
CASSSDPRNTDTQYF | TGTGCCAGCAGCTCAGATCCTAGAAATACCGATACGCAGTATTTT | TRBJ2-3 | NA | TRBV7-3 | NA
CASSPPEAAQETQYF | TGCGCCAGCAGCCCCCCGGAGGCAGCACAAGAGACCCAGTACTTC | TRBJ2-5 | NA | TRBV4-1 | NA
CASSLARDNSPLHF | TGTGCCAGCAGCTTAGCACGGGATAATTCACCCCTCCACTTT | TRBJ1-6 | NA | TRBV7-2 | NA
CASSLDGGSTDTQYF | TGTGCCAGCAGCTTAGACGGGGGGAGCACAGATACGCAGTATTTT | TRBJ2-3 | TRBD2 | TRBV7-2 | NA
CASRRLAGGLSGSTDTQYF | TGTGCCAGTAGGAGACTAGCGGGGGGACTGAGTGGGAGCACAGATACGCAGTATTTT | TRBJ2-3 | TRBD2 | TRBV19 | NA
CASSFAGRRYEQFF | TGTGCCAGCAGTTTTGCGGGGCGTCGGTATGAGCAGTTCTTC | TRBJ2-1 | NA | TRBV27 | NA
CASSVDSVTADTQYF | TGTGCCAGCAGCGTAGACTCTGTTACGGCAGATACGCAGTATTTT | TRBJ2-3 | NA | TRBV9 | NA
CASSPPPGQISFSGANVLTF | TGTGCCAGCAGTCCCCCACCGGGACAGATTAGCTTCTCTGGGGCCAACGTCCTGACTTTC | TRBJ2-6 | TRBD1 | TRBV6-6 | once
CASSVAGGLPYNEQFF | TGTGCCAGCAGTGTGGCGGGGGGCCTGCCCTACAATGAGCAGTTCTTC | TRBJ2-1 | TRBD2 | TRBV2 | NA
CASSLAGGRTSEQYF | TGTGCCAGCAGCTTAGCGGGGGGGCGGACCTCCGAGCAGTACTTC | TRBJ2-7 | NA | TRBV7-6 | NA
CASSVDDRVGQFF | TGTGCCAGCAGCGTAGATGACAGGGTCGGGCAGTTCTTC | TRBJ2-1 | TRBD1 | TRBV9 | once
CASTLDREGDVTEAFF | TGTGCCAGCACCTTGGACAGGGAAGGGGATGTCACTGAAGCTTTCTTT | TRBJ1-1 | TRBD1 | TRBV7-8 | NA
CASSRGDLKAFF | TGTGCCAGCAGCCGCGGGGACCTGAAAGCTTTCTTT | TRBJ1-1 | NA | TRBV9 | NA
CASSDPTGRSYEQYF | TGTGCCAGCAGTGACCCGACAGGGAGGTCCTACGAGCAGTACTTC | TRBJ2-7 | NA | TRBV6-1 | NA
CSSRQGKGQPQHF | TGCAGCAGCCGACAGGGGAAGGGTCAGCCCCAGCATTTT | TRBJ1-5 | TRBD1 | TRBV29-1 | NA
CASSLDRGRETQYF | TGTGCCAGCAGCTTGGACAGGGGGCGAGAGACCCAGTACTTC | TRBJ2-5 | TRBD1 | TRBV5-4 | few
CASSELRGTEAFF | TGTGCCAGCAGTGAACTTCGAGGGACTGAAGCTTTCTTT | TRBJ1-1 | NA | TRBV6-1 | NA
CASSPLGYNEQFF | TGCGCCAGCAGCCCTCTCGGTTACAATGAGCAGTTCTTC | TRBJ2-1 | NA | TRBV5-1 | NA
CATSPDINYGYTF | TGTGCCACCAGCCCCGACATTAACTATGGCTACACCTTC | TRBJ1-2 | NA | TRBV15 | NA
CASSLAGYGNTIYF | TGCGCCAGCAGCTTGGCGGGGTACGGAAACACCATATATTTT | TRBJ1-3 | NA | TRBV5-1 | NA
CASSKYTGNLEKLFF | TGTGCCAGCAGCAAATATACAGGGAATCTCGAAAAACTGTTTTTT | TRBJ1-4 | NA | TRBV21-1 | few
CASSLGHRYTF | TGCGCCAGCAGCTTGGGACACCGCTACACCTTC | TRBJ1-2 | NA | TRBV5-1 | NA
CASSTGLLGDTQYF | TGCGCCAGCAGTACGGGACTCCTTGGGGATACGCAGTATTTT | TRBJ2-3 | NA | TRBV23-1 | NA
CASSQARDSGMYSPLHF | TGCGCCAGCAGCCAAGCCCGAGACTCGGGGATGTATTCACCCCTCCACTTT | TRBJ1-6 | NA | TRBV4-1 | once
CASSLGEGRETQYF | TGTGCCAGCTCGTTAGGGGAGGGTAGAGAGACCCAGTACTTC | TRBJ2-5 | TRBD2 | TRBV18 | once
CASSRSDIFNQPQHF | TGTGCCAGTAGTCGATCCGACATTTTCAATCAGCCCCAGCATTTT | TRBJ1-5 | NA | TRBV19 | few
CASSYTRNTEAFF | TGTGCCAGCAGCTACACTAGAAACACTGAAGCTTTCTTT | TRBJ1-1 | NA | TRBV11-2 | NA
CASSTTGGLNTEAFF | TGTGCCAGCAGCACGACAGGGGGCCTGAACACTGAAGCTTTCTTT | TRBJ1-1 | TRBD1 | TRBV7-3 | NA
CASSRVKEQFF | TGTGCCAGCAGTCGAGTAAAGGAGCAGTTCTTC | TRBJ2-1 | NA | TRBV28 | once
CASSEGRLHTYNEQFF | TGTGCCAGCAGTGAAGGGAGACTCCATACGTACAATGAGCAGTTCTTC | TRBJ2-1 | NA | TRBV6-1 | once
CASSEARTIGPDTQYF | TGTGCCAGCAGTGAAGCGCGGACTATCGGTCCAGATACGCAGTATTTT | TRBJ2-3 | NA | TRBV6-1 | once
CASRGTSGGANEQFF | TGTGCCAGCAGAGGGACTAGCGGGGGGGCGAATGAGCAGTTCTTC | TRBJ2-1 | TRBD2 | TRBV2 | NA
CASSFRLAGGGDTQYF | TGTGCCAGCAGCTTTAGACTAGCGGGAGGAGGAGATACGCAGTATTTT | TRBJ2-3 | TRBD2 | TRBV7-9 | NA
CASSDSQGLNQPQHF | TGTGCCAGCAGTGATTCCCAGGGGCTCAATCAGCCCCAGCATTTT | TRBJ1-5 | NA | TRBV6-1 | NA
CASSYSRETQYF | TGTGCCAGCAGTTACTCTCGAGAGACCCAGTACTTC | TRBJ2-5 | NA | TRBV6-5 | NA
CASSLNEQFF | TGTGCCAGCAGTCTTAATGAGCAGTTCTTC | TRBJ2-1 | NA | TRBV28 | NA